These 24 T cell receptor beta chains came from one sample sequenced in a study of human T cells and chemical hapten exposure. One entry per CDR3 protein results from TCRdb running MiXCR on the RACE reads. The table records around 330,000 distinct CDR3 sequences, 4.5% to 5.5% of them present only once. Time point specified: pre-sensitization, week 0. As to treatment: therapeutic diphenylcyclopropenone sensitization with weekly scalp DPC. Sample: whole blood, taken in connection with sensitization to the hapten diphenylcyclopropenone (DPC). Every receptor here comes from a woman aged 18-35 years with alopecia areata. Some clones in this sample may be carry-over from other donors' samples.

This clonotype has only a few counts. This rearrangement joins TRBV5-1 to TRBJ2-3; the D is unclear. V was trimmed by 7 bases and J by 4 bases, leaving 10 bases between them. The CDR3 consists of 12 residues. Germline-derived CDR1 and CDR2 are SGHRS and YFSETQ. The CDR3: CASFQESDTQYF. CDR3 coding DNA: TGCGCCAGCTTCCAGGAGTCAGATACGCAGTATTTT.

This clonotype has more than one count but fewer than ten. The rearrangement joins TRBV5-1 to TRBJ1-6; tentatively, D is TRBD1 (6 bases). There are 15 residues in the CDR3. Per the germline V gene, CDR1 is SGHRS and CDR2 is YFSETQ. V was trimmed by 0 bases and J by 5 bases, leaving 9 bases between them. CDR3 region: CASSLESGDNSPLHF. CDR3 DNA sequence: TGCGCCAGCAGCTTGGAGTCAGGGGATAATTCACCCCTCCACTTT. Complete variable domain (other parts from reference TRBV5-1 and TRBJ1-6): KAGVTQTPRYLIKTRGQQVTLSCSPISGHRSVSWYQQTPGQGLQFLFEYFSETQRNKGNFPGRFSGRQFSNSRSEMNVSTLELGDSALYLCASSLESGDNSPLHFGNGTRLTVT.

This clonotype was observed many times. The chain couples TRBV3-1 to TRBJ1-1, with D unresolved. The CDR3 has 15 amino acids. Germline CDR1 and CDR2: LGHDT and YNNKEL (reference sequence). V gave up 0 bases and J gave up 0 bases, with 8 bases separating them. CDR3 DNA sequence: TGTGCCAGCAGCCAAGAAAGGTCCCTGAACACTGAAGCTTTCTTT. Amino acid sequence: CASSQERSLNTEAFF. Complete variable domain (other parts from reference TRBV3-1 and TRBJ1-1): DTAVSQTPKYLVTQMGNDKSIKCEQNLGHDTMYWYKQDSKKFLKIMFSYNNKELIINETVPNRFSPKSPDKAHLNLHINSLELGDSAVYFCASSQERSLNTEAFFGQGTRLTVV.

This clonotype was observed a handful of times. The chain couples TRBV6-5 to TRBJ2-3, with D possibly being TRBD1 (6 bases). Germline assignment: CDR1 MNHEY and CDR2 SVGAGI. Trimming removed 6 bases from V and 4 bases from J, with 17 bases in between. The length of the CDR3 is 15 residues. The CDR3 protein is CASSRRDIWADTQYF. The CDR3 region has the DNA TGTGCCAGCAGCCGACGGGACATATGGGCAGATACGCAGTATTTT.

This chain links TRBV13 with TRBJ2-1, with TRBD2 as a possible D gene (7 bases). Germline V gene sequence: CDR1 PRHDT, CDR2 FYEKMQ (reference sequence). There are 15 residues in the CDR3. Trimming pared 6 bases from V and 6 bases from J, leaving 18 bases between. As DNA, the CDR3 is TGTGCCAGCAGTTTACCCCAAGGGGGGGGCAATGAGCAGTTCTTC. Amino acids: CASSLPQGGGNEQFF.

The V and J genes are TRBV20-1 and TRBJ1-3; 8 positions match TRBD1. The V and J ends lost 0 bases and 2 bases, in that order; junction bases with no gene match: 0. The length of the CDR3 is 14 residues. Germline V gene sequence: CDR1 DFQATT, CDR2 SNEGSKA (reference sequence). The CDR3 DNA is TGCAGTGCTAGAGAACAGGGGGCTGGAAACACCATATATTTT. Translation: CSAREQGAGNTIYF.

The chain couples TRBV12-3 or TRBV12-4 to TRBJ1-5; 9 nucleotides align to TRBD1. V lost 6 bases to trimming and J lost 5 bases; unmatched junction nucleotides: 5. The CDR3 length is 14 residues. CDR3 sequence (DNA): TGTGCCAGCAGCCGGGACAGGGCGGATCAGCCCCAGCATTTT. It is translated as CASSRDRADQPQHF.

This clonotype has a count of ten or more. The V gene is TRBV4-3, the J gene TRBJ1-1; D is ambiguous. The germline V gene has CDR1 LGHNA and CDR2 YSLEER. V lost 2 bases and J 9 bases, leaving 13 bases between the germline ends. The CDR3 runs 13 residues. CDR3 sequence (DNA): TGCGCCAGCAGCCAAAACGGAGGAAGCCAAGCTTTCTTT. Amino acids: CASSQNGGSQAFF.

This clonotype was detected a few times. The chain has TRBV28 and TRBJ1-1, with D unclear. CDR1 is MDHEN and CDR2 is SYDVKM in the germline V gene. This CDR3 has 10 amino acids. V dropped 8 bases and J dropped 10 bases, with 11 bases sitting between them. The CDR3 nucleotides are TGTGCCAGCGGTCTCGGCCCAGCTTTCTTT. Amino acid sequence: CASGLGPAFF. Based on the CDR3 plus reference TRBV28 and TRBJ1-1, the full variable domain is DVKVTQSSRYLVKRTGEKVFLECVQDMDHENMFWYRQDPGLGLRLIYFSYDVKMKEKGDIPEGYSVSREKKERFSLILESASTNQTSMYLCASGLGPAFFGQGTRLTVV.

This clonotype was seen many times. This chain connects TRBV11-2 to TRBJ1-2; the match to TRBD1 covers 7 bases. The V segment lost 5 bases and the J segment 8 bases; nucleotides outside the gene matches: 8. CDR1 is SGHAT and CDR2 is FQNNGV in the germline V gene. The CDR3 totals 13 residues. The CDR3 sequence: CASSLTGAGGYTF. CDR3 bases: TGTGCCAGCAGCCTAACAGGGGCGGGCGGCTACACCTTC.

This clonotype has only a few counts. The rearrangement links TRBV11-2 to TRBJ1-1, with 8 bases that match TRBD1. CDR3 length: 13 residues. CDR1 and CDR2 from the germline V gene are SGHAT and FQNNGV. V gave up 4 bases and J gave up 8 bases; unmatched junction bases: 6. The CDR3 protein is CASSSYGTGEAFF. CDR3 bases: TGTGCCAGCAGCTCTTACGGGACAGGAGAAGCTTTCTTT.

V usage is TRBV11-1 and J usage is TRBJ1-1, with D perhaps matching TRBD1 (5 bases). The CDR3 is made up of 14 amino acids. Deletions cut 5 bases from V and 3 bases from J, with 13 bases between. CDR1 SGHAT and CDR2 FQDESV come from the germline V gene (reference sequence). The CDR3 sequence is CASSRRAWDTEAFF. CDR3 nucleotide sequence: TGTGCCAGCAGCCGCAGGGCCTGGGACACTGAAGCTTTCTTT.

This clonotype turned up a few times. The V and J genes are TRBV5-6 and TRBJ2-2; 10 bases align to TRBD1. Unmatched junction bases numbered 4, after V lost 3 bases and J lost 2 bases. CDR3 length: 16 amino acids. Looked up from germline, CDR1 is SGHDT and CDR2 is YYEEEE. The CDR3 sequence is CASSWGTGDNTGELFF. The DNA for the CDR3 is TGTGCCAGCAGCTGGGGGACAGGGGATAACACCGGGGAGCTGTTTTTT.

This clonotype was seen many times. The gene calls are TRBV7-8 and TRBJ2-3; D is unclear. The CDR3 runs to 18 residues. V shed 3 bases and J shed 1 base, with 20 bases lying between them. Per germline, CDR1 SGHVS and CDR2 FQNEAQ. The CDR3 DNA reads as TGTGCCAGCAGCTTCGCCACAGAGGTGGGAAGGGGCACAGATACGCAGTATTTT. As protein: CASSFATEVGRGTDTQYF.

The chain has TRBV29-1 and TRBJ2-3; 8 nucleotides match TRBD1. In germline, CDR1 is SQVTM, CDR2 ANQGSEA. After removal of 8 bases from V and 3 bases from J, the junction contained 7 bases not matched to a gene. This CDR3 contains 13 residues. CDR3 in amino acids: CSSLRQGTDTQYF. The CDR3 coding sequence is TGCAGCTCATTACGACAGGGGACAGATACGCAGTATTTT.

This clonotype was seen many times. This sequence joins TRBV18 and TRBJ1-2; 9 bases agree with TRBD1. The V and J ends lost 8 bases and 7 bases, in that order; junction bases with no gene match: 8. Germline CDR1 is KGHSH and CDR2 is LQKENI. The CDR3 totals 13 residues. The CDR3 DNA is TGTGCCAGCCAACCGGGACAGGGTTCTGGCTACACCTTC. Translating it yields CASQPGQGSGYTF.

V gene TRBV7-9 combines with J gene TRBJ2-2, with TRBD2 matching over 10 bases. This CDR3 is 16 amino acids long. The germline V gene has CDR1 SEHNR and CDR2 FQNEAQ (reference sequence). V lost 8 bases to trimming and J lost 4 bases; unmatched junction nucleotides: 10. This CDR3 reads CASFGETSGLTGELFF. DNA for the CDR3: TGTGCCAGCTTTGGGGAGACTAGCGGGCTCACCGGGGAGCTGTTTTTT.

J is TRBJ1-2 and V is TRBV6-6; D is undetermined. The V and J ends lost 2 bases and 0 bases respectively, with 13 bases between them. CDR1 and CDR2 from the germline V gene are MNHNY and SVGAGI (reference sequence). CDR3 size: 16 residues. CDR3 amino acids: CASSYGIGFSNYGYTF. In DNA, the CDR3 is TGTGCCAGCAGTTACGGCATTGGATTCTCTAACTATGGCTACACCTTC.

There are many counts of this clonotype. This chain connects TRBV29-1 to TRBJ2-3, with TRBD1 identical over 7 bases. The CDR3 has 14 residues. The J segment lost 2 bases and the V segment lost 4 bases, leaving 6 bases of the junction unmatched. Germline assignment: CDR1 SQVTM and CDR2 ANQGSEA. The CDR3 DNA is TGCAGCGTTGTGACAGGGAACCCCACAGATACGCAGTATTTT. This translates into CSVVTGNPTDTQYF.

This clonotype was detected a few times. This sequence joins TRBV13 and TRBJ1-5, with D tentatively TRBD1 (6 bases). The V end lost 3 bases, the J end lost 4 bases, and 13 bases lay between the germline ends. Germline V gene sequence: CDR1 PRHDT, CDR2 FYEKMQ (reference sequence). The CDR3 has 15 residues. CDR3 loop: CASSFGTSWNQPQHF. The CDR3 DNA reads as TGTGCCAGCAGCTTTGGGACAAGCTGGAATCAGCCCCAGCATTTT.

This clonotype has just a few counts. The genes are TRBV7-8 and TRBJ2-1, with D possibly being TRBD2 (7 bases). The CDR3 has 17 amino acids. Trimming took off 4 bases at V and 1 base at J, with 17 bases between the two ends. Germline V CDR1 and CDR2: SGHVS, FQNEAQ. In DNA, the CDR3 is TGTGCCAGCAGCTCAAGGGGGGGGGCGGAATCCTACAATGAGCAGTTCTTC. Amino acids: CASSSRGGAESYNEQFF.

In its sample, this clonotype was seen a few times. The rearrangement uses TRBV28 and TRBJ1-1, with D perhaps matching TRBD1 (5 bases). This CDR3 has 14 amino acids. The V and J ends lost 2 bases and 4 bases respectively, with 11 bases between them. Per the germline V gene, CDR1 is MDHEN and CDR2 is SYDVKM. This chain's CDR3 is CASSLGLGPTEAFF. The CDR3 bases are TGTGCCAGCAGTTTAGGATTGGGGCCCACTGAAGCTTTCTTT.

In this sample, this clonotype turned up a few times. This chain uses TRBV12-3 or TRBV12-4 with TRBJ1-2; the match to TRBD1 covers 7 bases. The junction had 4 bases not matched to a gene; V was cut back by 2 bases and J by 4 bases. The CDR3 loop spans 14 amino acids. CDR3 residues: CASSLTGAGYGYTF. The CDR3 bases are TGTGCCAGCAGTTTAACAGGGGCCGGCTATGGCTACACCTTC.

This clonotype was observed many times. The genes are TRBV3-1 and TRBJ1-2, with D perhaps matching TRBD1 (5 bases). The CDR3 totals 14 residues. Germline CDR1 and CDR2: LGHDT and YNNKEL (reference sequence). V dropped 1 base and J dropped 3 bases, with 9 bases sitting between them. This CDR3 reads CASSQGRRDYGYTF. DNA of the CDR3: TGTGCCAGCAGCCAAGGTCGCAGGGACTATGGCTACACCTTC.